This T cell receptor (beta chain) was captured in a study of CD8+ T cells in alopecia areata. About the study: For treated patients, severity scores reflected the percentage of scalp area affected.

Study results and limitations: During tofacitinib treatment, many expanded lesional clones remained in scalp and blood.

TCR sequencing used cDNA made by reverse transcription of extracted RNA. Sequenced by immunoSEQ multiplex PCR; TCRdb stores in-frame clones only, minus some. The sample lists 120,000 to 150,000 clones; around 86% were seen once. V shed 0 bases and J shed 2 bases, with 11 bases lying between them. This CDR3 has 15 amino acids. Germline V lookup: CDR1 SGHDT, CDR2 YYEEEE. Treatment given: oral pan-JAK inhibitor, 5-10 mg twice daily. It was from alopecia areata patients that lesional scalp punch biopsies and peripheral blood were collected. Details on this clone: Antigen specificity is unknown.

The TCR was taken from a human donor with alopecia areata. The starting material was CD8+ T cells sorted from blood, obtained at week 4, from a patient treated with tofacitinib. The J gene is TRBJ1-1, the V gene TRBV5-6; D unclear. CDR3 nucleotide sequence: TGTGCCAGCAGCTTGGATCTTGGTACTAACACTGAAGCTTTCTTT. Its protein product is CASSLDLGTNTEAFF.